Shown below are 5 T cell receptor beta chains from a single sample sequenced in a study of T cells after yellow fever vaccination. A single record per CDR3 protein comes from TCRdb applying MiXCR to the 5' RACE reads. This table holds some 400,000 distinct CDR3 sequences, roughly a sixth found once. The sample here was PBMCs, taken before the yellow fever booster vaccination. These receptors were collected from a man aged 18 to 29 who received the YFV17D yellow fever vaccine.

The genes are TRBV27 and TRBJ2-5; D may be TRBD1 or TRBD2 (5 bases each). CDR1 and CDR2 (germline): MNHEY, SMNVEV (reference sequence). Trimming left V 0 bases short and J 0 bases short, with 14 bases between. The CDR3 covers 17 residues. The CDR3 is CASSLSMKRGDQETQYF. In DNA form, the CDR3 reads TGTGCCAGCAGTTTATCAATGAAGAGGGGCGACCAAGAGACCCAGTACTTC.

This clonotype was observed many times. V and J are TRBV20-1 and TRBJ1-4; a weak D match, TRBD1 (5 bases). The CDR3 loop spans 14 amino acids. Germline-derived CDR1 and CDR2 are DFQATT and SNEGSKA (reference sequence). Trimming cost V 2 bases and J 7 bases, with 14 bases left between them. In nucleotides, the CDR3 is TGCAGTGCTAGACCGGGCCGGGGACGTGAAAAACTGTTTTTT. Translated, it gives CSARPGRGREKLFF.

This clonotype was found a few times. The genes are TRBV4-3 and TRBJ1-2; D remains unclear. The V end lost 0 bases, the J end lost 3 bases, and 8 bases lay between the germline ends. CDR3 size: 14 residues. The germline CDR1 and CDR2 sequences are LGHNA and YSLEER. The chain's CDR3 is CASSQDSGDYGYTF. DNA for the CDR3: TGCGCCAGCAGCCAAGATTCCGGGGACTATGGCTACACCTTC.

This clonotype has a handful of counts. The chain has TRBV7-2 and TRBJ1-1; no firm D call. V lost 1 base to trimming and J lost 2 bases, with 8 bases between them. Per germline, CDR1 SGHTA and CDR2 FQGNSA. The CDR3 has 14 residues. CDR3 loop: CASSLVQANTEAFF. CDR3 DNA sequence: TGTGCCAGCAGCTTAGTGCAGGCCAACACTGAAGCTTTCTTT.

The CDR3 region is CASSLKTGGNQPQHF. DNA of the CDR3: TGTGCCAGCAGTTTAAAGACAGGGGGAAATCAGCCCCAGCATTTT. The chain couples TRBV27 to TRBJ1-5; 9 bases are shared with TRBD1. J gave up 4 bases and V 2 bases, and 3 bases lay outside the gene matches. Germline V gene sequence: CDR1 MNHEY, CDR2 SMNVEV (reference sequence). The CDR3 consists of 15 residues.